Listed below are T cell receptor beta chains from one sample, sequenced in a study of T cells in Graves' hyperthyroidism and ophthalmopathy. MiXCR was run by TCRdb on the multiplex PCR reads, yielding one entry per CDR3 protein. The repertoire has more than 300,000 distinct CDR3 sequences, about 18% of them found once; the top ten carry 35% to 45%. Sequenced: blood. Source of these receptors: a man aged 18-30 years with Graves' ophthalmopathy. The CDR3 runs from the conserved cysteine through the conserved F or W. A D gene is named only where the DNA matches it firmly. For some rows the clone size is stated as once, few or many, or as a class when expanded; others skip it.

J: TRBJ2-5
D: -
V: TRBV20-1
size: few
DNA: TGCAGTGCTGGTCGGATAGTCCAAGAGACCCAGTACTTC
CDR3: CSAGRIVQETQYF

J: TRBJ1-5
D: -
V: TRBV6-1
size: few
DNA: TGTGCCAGCAGAGCAGGGGTAGGGGCAAATCAGCCCCAGCATTTT
CDR3: CASRAGVGANQPQHF

J: TRBJ1-3
D: TRBD1
V: TRBV28
size: many
DNA: TGTGCCAGCAGTTGGGACAGAAGCTCTGGAAACACCATATATTTT
CDR3: CASSWDRSSGNTIYF

J: TRBJ2-7
D: -
V: TRBV6-1
size: many
DNA: TGTGCCAGCAGTCCGGGGGAGTCCTACGAGCAGTACTTC
CDR3: CASSPGESYEQYF

J: TRBJ2-5
D: TRBD1
V: TRBV3-1
size: many
DNA: TGTGCCAGCAAGACAGGGGAAGAGACCCAGTACTTC
CDR3: CASKTGEETQYF

J: TRBJ2-5
D: -
V: TRBV12-3/TRBV12-4
size: many
DNA: TGTGCCAGCAGCCCGACAGTGGAGACCCAGTACTTC
CDR3: CASSPTVETQYF

J: TRBJ2-6
D: -
V: TRBV19
size: once
DNA: TGTGCCAGTAGTATTTGGCAGGGCCAATCTGGGGCCAACGTCCTGACTTTC
CDR3: CASSIWQGQSGANVLTF

J: TRBJ2-1
D: -
V: TRBV3-1
size: many
DNA: TGTGCCAGCAGCCAAGACGCGGCTCCATACAATGAGCAGTTCTTC
CDR3: CASSQDAAPYNEQFF

J: TRBJ1-4
D: -
V: TRBV19
size: -
DNA: TGTGCCAGTAGCCCTAGGACGGCTAATGAAAAACTGTTTTTT
CDR3: CASSPRTANEKLFF

J: TRBJ2-3
D: -
V: TRBV5-1
size: -
DNA: TGCGCCAGCAGCCGAACCGTGGGGGGGCAGGATACGCAGTATTTT
CDR3: CASSRTVGGQDTQYF

J: TRBJ2-2
D: -
V: TRBV9
size: -
DNA: TGTGCCAGCAGCGCGCACCAGGGGTCGAACACCGGGGAGCTGTTTTTT
CDR3: CASSAHQGSNTGELFF

J: TRBJ2-2
D: -
V: TRBV9
size: many
DNA: TGTGCCAGCAGCAAAAACACCGGGGAGCTGTTTTTT
CDR3: CASSKNTGELFF

J: TRBJ2-3
D: -
V: TRBV15
size: -
DNA: TGTGCCACCAGCACTGGGGATAGGGATACGCAGTATTTT
CDR3: CATSTGDRDTQYF

J: TRBJ2-2
D: TRBD2
V: TRBV20-1
size: -
DNA: TGCAGTGCCTGGGGGGGACTAGCGGGGAGCACCGGGGAGCTGTTTTTT
CDR3: CSAWGGLAGSTGELFF

J: TRBJ2-3
D: -
V: TRBV7-3
size: few
DNA: TGTGCCAGCAGCTTAATTAGCGCCGATACGCAGTATTTT
CDR3: CASSLISADTQYF

J: TRBJ2-1
D: -
V: TRBV7-3
size: -
DNA: TGTGCCAGCAGCGACTACGGGGTCCACAATGAGCAGTTCTTC
CDR3: CASSDYGVHNEQFF

J: TRBJ2-7
D: TRBD1
V: TRBV4-2
size: few
DNA: TGTGCCAGCAGCCAAGATATGGACAGGCTCTACGAGCAGTACTTC
CDR3: CASSQDMDRLYEQYF

J: TRBJ2-1
D: -
V: TRBV5-1
size: many
DNA: TGCGCCAGCAGCTTAGCATCTAGCCGTGAGCAGTTCTTC
CDR3: CASSLASSREQFF

J: TRBJ1-1
D: TRBD1
V: TRBV19
size: -
DNA: TGTGCCAGTAGGATCGAGGGGGCGGGAGGCACTGAAGCTTTCTTT
CDR3: CASRIEGAGGTEAFF

J: TRBJ2-5
D: -
V: TRBV18
size: many
DNA: TGTGCCAGCTCACCACAACGAGGGGCAGAGACCCAGTACTTC
CDR3: CASSPQRGAETQYF

J: TRBJ1-1
D: TRBD1
V: TRBV6-5
size: -
DNA: TGTGCCAGCAGTTCCAGGGGGCAGGCCGCTGAAGCTTTCTTT
CDR3: CASSSRGQAAEAFF

J: TRBJ2-7
D: -
V: TRBV20-1
size: many
DNA: TGCAGTGCTAGGAACTCAGGGACCTACGAGCAGTACTTC
CDR3: CSARNSGTYEQYF

J: TRBJ1-5
D: -
V: TRBV19
size: -
DNA: TGTGCCAGTAGTATTCTACAGACAGATAGCAATCAGCCCCAGCATTTT
CDR3: CASSILQTDSNQPQHF

J: TRBJ2-7
D: TRBD1
V: TRBV11-2
size: many
DNA: TGTGCCAGCAGCTTAGTACCGGGACAGGGGGCGTACGAGCAGTACTTC
CDR3: CASSLVPGQGAYEQYF

J: TRBJ2-3
D: -
V: TRBV5-1
size: few
DNA: TGCGCCAGCAGCGTTCAGCCGGGGACAAACACAGATACGCAGTATTTT
CDR3: CASSVQPGTNTDTQYF

J: TRBJ1-1
D: -
V: TRBV11-2
size: many
DNA: TGTGCCAGCAGCCGCACGGACGAGGGCGCTTTCTTT
CDR3: CASSRTDEGAFF

J: TRBJ2-7
D: TRBD1
V: TRBV7-9
size: many
DNA: TGTGCCAGCAGCTTAGGGGACAGGTCCTACGAGCAGTACTTC
CDR3: CASSLGDRSYEQYF

J: TRBJ1-1
D: -
V: TRBV2
size: many
DNA: TGTGCCAGCAGCCTTCACGAGAACACTGAAGCTTTCTTT
CDR3: CASSLHENTEAFF

J: TRBJ2-1
D: -
V: TRBV19
size: -
DNA: TGTGCCAGTAGTATAGATCATCGGGGGAATGAGCAGTTCTTC
CDR3: CASSIDHRGNEQFF

J: TRBJ1-2
D: -
V: TRBV15
size: -
DNA: TGTGCCACCAGCAGAGATCTTAGCAGCGAGTATGGCTACACCTTC
CDR3: CATSRDLSSEYGYTF

J: TRBJ2-5
D: TRBD2
V: TRBV20-1
size: many
DNA: TGCAGTGCAGGACTAGCGGGGGGGGAGACCCAGTACTTC
CDR3: CSAGLAGGETQYF

J: TRBJ2-3
D: -
V: TRBV9
size: many
DNA: TGTGCCAGCAGCGCGGGGAAAGATACGCAGTATTTT
CDR3: CASSAGKDTQYF

J: TRBJ1-2
D: TRBD1
V: TRBV19
size: few
DNA: TGTGCCAGTACCCCGACAGGGAGGTATGGCTACACCTTC
CDR3: CASTPTGRYGYTF

J: TRBJ1-2
D: TRBD1
V: TRBV5-1
size: many
DNA: TGCGCCAGCAGCCCAAACAGGGGGAAAGATGGCTACACCTTC
CDR3: CASSPNRGKDGYTF

J: TRBJ2-3
D: -
V: TRBV7-9
size: many
DNA: TGTGCCAGCAGCTTAATGGATGGGACAGATACGCAGTATTTT
CDR3: CASSLMDGTDTQYF

J: TRBJ1-1
D: TRBD1
V: TRBV2
size: many
DNA: TGTGCCAGCAGTGAAACCGGGACAGGTCTTTCCGAAGCTTTCTTT
CDR3: CASSETGTGLSEAFF

J: TRBJ2-5
D: TRBD1
V: TRBV20-1
size: many
DNA: TGCAGTGCTAGAGATGAAGGACAGGGGCCAGAGACCCAGTACTTC
CDR3: CSARDEGQGPETQYF

J: TRBJ1-2
D: -
V: TRBV7-2
size: many
DNA: TGTGCCAGCAGCTTAGGCCCAGAGACGAAACTCTATGGCTACACCTTC
CDR3: CASSLGPETKLYGYTF

J: TRBJ2-7
D: TRBD1
V: TRBV20-1
size: -
DNA: TGCAGTGCTAGAAATGGACAGGAGATCTACGAGCAGTACTTC
CDR3: CSARNGQEIYEQYF

J: TRBJ1-1
D: -
V: TRBV7-9
size: many
DNA: TGTGCCAGCAGCTCTTCATTGAACACTGAAGCTTTCTTT
CDR3: CASSSSLNTEAFF

J: TRBJ2-2
D: TRBD1
V: TRBV12-3/TRBV12-4
size: many
DNA: TGTGCCAGCAGCCGAGGACAGGGAAACACCGGGGAGCTGTTTTTT
CDR3: CASSRGQGNTGELFF